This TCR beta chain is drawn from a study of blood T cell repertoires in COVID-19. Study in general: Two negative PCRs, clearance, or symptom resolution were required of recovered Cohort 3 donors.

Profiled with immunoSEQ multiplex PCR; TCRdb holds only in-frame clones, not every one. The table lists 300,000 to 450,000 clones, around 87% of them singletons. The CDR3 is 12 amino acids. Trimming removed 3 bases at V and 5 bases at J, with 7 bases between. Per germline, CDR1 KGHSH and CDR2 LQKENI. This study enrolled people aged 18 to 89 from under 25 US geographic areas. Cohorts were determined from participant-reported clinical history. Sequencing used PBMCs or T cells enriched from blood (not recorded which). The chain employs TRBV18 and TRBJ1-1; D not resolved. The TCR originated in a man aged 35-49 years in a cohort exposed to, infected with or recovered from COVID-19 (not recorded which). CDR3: CASSPTGTEAFF. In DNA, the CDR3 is TGTGCCAGCTCACCGACTGGGACTGAAGCTTTCTTT.